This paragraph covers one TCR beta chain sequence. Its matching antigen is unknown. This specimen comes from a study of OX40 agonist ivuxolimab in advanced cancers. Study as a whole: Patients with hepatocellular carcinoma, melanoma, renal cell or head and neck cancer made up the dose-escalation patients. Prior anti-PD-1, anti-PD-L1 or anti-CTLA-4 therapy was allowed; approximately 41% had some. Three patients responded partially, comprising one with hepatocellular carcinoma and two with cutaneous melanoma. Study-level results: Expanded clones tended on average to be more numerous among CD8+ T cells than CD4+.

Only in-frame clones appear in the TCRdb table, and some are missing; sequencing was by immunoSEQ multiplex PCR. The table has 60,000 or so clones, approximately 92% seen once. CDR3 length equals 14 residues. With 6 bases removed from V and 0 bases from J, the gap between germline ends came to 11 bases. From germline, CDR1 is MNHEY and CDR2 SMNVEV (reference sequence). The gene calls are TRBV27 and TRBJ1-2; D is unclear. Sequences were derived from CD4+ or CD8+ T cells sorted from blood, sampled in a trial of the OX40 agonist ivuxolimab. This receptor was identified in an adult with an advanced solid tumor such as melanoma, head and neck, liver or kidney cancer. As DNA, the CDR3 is TGTGCCAGCAGGAGGATTAATCCTAACTATGGCTACACCTTC. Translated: CASRRINPNYGYTF.